This T cell receptor beta chain is from a study of T cell responses to AZD1222 COVID-19 vaccine. Germline-derived CDR1 and CDR2 are KGHSH and LQKENI. J was trimmed by 7 bases and V by 2 bases; bases with no gene match: 11. The CDR3 covers 15 residues. Comments on this clone: Its antigen is not known.

General study results and limits: Nearly half of the spike-specific TCRs reportedly recognize variant regions that carry no mutations. At 160-218 and 743-854, vaccine-associated CD4 TCRs were dominant, and they spanned spike. Only a handful of AZD1222 recipients, about six in all, had baseline seropositivity. The donors showed a predominance of white British ancestry and of females, with possible underestimation of clonal diversity.

Assay: immunoSEQ multiplex PCR; the TCRdb copy retains only in-frame clones and omits some. This table holds roughly 110,000 clones, 80% to 90% found once. Sequences were derived from peripheral blood, sampled on day 0 of AZD1222 vaccination. The sequence derives from an adult in good health. The chain joins TRBV18 to TRBJ2-7; 7 positions agree with TRBD1. The CDR3 loop is CASSPNGQGVGEQYF. The CDR3 DNA reads TGTGCCAGCTCACCAAACGGCCAGGGGGTTGGGGAGCAGTACTTC.